This T cell receptor (beta chain) was observed in a study of response to subunit inactivated influenza vaccine. Whole-study results and caveats: Few additional T cells are recruited per seasonal influenza vaccination, authors suggested.

This clonotype has only a few counts. Its cognate antigen is unknown. TCRdb ran MiXCR on the RT-PCR reads and lists one entry per CDR3 protein. The profile shows some 500,000 distinct CDR3 sequences, 10% to 15% of them singletons. Germline V gene data show CDR1 as ENHRY and CDR2 as SYGVKD. CDR3 size: 16 residues. V was shortened by 0 bases and J by 1 base, with 9 bases between the two germline ends. The material sequenced was PBMCs from blood, taken more than 35 days after vaccination. The V and J genes are TRBV10-3 and TRBJ2-2; D gene ambiguous. The receptor was derived from a man aged 45-65 years who received an inactivated influenza vaccine. CDR3 protein: CAISESLSLNTGELFF. The CDR3 nucleotides read TGTGCCATCAGTGAGTCGCTCAGTTTGAACACCGGGGAGCTGTTTTTT.